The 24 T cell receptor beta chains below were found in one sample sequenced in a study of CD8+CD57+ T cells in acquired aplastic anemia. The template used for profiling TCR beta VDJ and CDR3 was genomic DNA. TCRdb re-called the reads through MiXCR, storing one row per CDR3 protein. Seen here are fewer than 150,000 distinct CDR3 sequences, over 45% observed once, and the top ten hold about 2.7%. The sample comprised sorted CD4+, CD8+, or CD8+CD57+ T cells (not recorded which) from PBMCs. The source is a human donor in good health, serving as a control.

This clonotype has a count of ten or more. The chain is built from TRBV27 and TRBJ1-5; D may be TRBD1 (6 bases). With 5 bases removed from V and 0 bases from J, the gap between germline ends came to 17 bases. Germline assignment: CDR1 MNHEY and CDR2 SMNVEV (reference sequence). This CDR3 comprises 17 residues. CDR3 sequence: CASSISGASHSNQPQHF. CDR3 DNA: TGTGCCAGCAGTATTTCGGGGGCCTCGCATAGCAATCAGCCCCAGCATTTT.

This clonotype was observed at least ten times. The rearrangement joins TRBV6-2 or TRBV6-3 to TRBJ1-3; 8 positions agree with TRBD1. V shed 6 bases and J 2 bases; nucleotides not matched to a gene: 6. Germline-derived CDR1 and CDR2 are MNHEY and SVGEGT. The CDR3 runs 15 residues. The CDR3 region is CASRPSGQAGNTIYF. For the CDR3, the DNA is TGTGCCAGCAGACCCTCGGGACAGGCTGGAAACACCATATATTTT.

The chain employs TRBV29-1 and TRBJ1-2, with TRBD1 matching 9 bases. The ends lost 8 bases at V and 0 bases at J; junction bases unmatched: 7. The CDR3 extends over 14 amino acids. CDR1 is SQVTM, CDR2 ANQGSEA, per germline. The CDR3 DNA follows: TGCAGCACGACAGGGGGGGGAACTAACTATGGCTACACCTTC. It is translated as CSTTGGGTNYGYTF. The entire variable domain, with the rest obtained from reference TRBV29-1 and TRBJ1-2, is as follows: SAVISQKPSRDICQRGTSLTIQCQVDSQVTMMFWYRQQPGQSLTLIATANQGSEATYESGFVIDKFPISRPNLTFSTLTVSNMSPEDSSIYLCSTTGGGTNYGYTFGSGTRLTVV.

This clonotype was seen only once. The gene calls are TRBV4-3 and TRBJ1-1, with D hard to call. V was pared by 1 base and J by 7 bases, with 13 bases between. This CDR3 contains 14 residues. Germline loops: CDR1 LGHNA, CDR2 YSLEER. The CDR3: CASSQVAGDSEAFF. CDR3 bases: TGCGCCAGCAGCCAAGTAGCAGGTGATAGTGAAGCTTTCTTT.

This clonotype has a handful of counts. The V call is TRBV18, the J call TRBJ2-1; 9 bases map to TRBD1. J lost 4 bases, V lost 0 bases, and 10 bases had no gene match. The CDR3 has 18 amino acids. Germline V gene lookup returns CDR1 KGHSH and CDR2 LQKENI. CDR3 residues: CASSPPQGARGAYNEQFF. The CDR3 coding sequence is TGTGCCAGCTCACCACCACAGGGGGCGAGGGGAGCTTACAATGAGCAGTTCTTC.

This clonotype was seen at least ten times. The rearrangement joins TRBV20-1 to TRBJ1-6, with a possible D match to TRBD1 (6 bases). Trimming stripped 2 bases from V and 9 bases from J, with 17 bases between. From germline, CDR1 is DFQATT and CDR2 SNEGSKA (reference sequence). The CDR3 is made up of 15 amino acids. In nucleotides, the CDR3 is TGCAGTGCTAGAATACCACAGGGAGTCGGTTCACCCCTCCACTTT. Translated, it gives CSARIPQGVGSPLHF.

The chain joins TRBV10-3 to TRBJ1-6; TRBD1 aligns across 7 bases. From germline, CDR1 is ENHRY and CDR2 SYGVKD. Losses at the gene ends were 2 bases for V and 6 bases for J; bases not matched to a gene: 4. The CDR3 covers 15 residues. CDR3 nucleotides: TGTGCCATCAGTGAGAGACAGGGCGGTAATTCACCCCTCCACTTT. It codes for CAISERQGGNSPLHF.

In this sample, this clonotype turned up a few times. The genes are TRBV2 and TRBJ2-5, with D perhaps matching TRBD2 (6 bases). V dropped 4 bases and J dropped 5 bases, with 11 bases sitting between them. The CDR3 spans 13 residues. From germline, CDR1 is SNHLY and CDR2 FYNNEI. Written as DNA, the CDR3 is TGTGCCAGCAGTGGCACGGGGAGGGAGACCCAGTACTTC. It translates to CASSGTGRETQYF.

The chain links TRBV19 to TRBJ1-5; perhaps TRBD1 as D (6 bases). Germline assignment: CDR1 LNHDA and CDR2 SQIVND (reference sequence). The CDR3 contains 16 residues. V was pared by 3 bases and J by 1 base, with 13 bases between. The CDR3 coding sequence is TGTGCCAGTAGTATCCGAGGGGGTAGGAGCAATCAGCCCCAGCATTTT. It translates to CASSIRGGRSNQPQHF.

CDR3 amino acids: CASSPGDTDTQYF. The DNA of the CDR3 is TGTGCCAGTAGTCCAGGGGACACAGATACGCAGTATTTT. This chain links TRBV19 with TRBJ2-3; tentative D call: TRBD1 (6 bases). The CDR3 totals 13 residues. In germline, CDR1 is LNHDA, CDR2 SQIVND (reference sequence). V lost 5 bases and J 2 bases, leaving 8 bases between the germline ends.

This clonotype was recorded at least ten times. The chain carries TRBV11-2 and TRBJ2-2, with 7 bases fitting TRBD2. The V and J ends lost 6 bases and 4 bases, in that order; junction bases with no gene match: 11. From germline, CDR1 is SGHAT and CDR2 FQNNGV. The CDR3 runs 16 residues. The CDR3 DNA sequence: TGTGCCAGCAGACCACCCGGGACTAAAGGCACCGGGGAGCTGTTTTTT. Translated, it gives CASRPPGTKGTGELFF.

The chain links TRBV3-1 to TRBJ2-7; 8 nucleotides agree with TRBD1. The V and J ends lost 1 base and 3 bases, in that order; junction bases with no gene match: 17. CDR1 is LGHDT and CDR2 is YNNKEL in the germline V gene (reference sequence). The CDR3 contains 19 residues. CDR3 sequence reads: CASSQVDQGAKEELYEQYF. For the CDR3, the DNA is TGTGCCAGCAGCCAAGTAGATCAGGGGGCGAAGGAGGAGCTCTACGAGCAGTACTTC.

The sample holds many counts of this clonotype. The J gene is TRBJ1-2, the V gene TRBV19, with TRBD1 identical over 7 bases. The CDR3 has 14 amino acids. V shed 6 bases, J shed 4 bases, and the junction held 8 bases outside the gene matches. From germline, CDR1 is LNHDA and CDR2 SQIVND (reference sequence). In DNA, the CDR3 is TGTGCCAGTAGCAAACAGGGGCCGATCTATGGCTACACCTTC. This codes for CASSKQGPIYGYTF. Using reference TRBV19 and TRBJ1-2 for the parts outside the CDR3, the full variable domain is DGGITQSPKYLFRKEGQNVTLSCEQNLNHDAMYWYRQDPGQGLRLIYYSQIVNDFQKGDIAEGYSVSREKKESFPLTVTSAQKNPTAFYLCASSKQGPIYGYTFGSGTRLTVV.

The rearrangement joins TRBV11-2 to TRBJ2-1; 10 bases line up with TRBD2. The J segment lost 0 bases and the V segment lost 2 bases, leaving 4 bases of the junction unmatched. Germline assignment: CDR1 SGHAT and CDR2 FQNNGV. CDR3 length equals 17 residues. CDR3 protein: CASSLFERGGSYNEQFF. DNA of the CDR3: TGTGCCAGCAGCTTATTCGAGCGGGGGGGCTCCTACAATGAGCAGTTCTTC. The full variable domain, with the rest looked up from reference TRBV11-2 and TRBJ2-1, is EAGVAQSPRYKIIEKRQSVAFWCNPISGHATLYWYQQILGQGPKLLIQFQNNGVVDDSQLPKDRFSAERLKGVDSTLKIQPAKLEDSAVYLCASSLFERGGSYNEQFFGPGTRLTVL.

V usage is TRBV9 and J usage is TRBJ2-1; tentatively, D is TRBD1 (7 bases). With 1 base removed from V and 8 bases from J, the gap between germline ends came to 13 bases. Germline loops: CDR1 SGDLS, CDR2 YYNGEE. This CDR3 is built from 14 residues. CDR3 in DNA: TGTGCCAGCAGCGTACAGGGGGAGGACGATGAGCAGTTCTTC. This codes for CASSVQGEDDEQFF.

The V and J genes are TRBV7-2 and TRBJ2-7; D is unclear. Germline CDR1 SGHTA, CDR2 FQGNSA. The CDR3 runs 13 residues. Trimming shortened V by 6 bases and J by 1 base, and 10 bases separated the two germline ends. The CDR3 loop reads CASSSAGSYEQYF. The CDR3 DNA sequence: TGTGCCAGCAGTTCAGCAGGATCCTACGAGCAGTACTTC.

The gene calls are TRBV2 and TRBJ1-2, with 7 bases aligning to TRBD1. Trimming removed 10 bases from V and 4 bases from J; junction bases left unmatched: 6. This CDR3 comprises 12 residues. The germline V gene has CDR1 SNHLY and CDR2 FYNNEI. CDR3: CAIKGAPYGYTF. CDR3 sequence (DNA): TGTGCCATCAAGGGGGCACCCTATGGCTACACCTTC.

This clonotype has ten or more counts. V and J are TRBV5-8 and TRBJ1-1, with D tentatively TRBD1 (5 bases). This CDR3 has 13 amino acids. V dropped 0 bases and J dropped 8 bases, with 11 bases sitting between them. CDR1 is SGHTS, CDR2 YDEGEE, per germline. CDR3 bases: TGTGCCAGCAGCTTGGGGCAGGGTTTGGAAGCTTTCTTT. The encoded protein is CASSLGQGLEAFF.

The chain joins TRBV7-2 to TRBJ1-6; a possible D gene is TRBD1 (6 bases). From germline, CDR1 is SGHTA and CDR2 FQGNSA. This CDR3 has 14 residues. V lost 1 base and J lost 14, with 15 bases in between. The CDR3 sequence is CASSLGTARPTLHF. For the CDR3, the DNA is TGTGCCAGCAGCTTAGGGACAGCGCGCCCCACCCTCCACTTT.

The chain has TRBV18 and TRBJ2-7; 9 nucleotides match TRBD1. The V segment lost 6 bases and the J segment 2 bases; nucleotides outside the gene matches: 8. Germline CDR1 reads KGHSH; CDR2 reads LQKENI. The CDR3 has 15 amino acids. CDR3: CASSYGQGQTYEQYF. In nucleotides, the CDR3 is TGTGCCAGCTCTTACGGACAGGGGCAAACCTACGAGCAGTACTTC.

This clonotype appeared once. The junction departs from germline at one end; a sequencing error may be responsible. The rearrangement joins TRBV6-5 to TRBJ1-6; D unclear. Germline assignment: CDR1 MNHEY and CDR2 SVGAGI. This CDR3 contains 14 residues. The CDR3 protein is CASGYEGLNSPLHF. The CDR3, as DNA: TGCGCCAGCGGTTACGAAGGGCTTAATTCACCCCTCCACTTT.

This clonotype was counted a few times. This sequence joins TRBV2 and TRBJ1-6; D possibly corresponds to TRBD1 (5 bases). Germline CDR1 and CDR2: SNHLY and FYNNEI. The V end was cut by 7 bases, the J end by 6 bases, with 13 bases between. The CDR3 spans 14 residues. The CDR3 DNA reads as TGTGCCAGCACCAACGCAGGGAGTAATTCACCCCTCCACTTT. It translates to CASTNAGSNSPLHF.

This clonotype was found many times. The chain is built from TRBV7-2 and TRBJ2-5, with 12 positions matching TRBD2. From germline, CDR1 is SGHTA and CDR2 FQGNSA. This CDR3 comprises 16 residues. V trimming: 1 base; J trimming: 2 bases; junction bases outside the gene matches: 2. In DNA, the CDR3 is TGTGCCAGCAGCTTAGGAGGACTAGCGGGGCAAGAGACCCAGTACTTC. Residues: CASSLGGLAGQETQYF.

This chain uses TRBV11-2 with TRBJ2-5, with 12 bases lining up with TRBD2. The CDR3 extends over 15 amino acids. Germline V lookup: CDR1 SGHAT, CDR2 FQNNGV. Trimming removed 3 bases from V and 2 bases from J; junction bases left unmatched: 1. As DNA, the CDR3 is TGTGCCAGCAGCTTTGGACTAGCGGGGCAAGAGACCCAGTACTTC. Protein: CASSFGLAGQETQYF.